The text below deals with one T cell receptor (beta chain). The target antigen is unknown. This record comes from a study of blood T cells in healthy people across ages. Whole-study findings and limits: PBMCs that were unsorted prevented a conclusive naive versus antigen-experienced comparison. Versus aged donors, long-lived donors had higher diversity and more naive CD4+ cells. The study found TCR beta diversity correlated strongly with naive T cell percentage.

This CDR3 region has 16 residues. V lost 7 bases and J lost 2, with 21 bases in between. Germline V gene lookup returns CDR1 MNHEY and CDR2 SVGEGT. Next came a second PCR, run for roughly 7 to 12 cycles, which used a sample-barcoded 5' primer along with a J-beta primer mix. From the 5' RACE reads, TCRdb called clonotypes with MiXCR, one entry per CDR3 protein. The sample consists of 1 million or so distinct CDR3 sequences, under 45% of them appearing once. Sequences were obtained from blood. The clonotype was recovered from a woman aged 55 to 70 in good health. This chain connects TRBV6-2 or TRBV6-3 to TRBJ2-7; D remains unclear. Here the CDR3 DNA reads TGTGCCAGCAAGGTGGGGATCGAGACGATTCCCTACGAGCAGTACTTC. Translated, it gives CASKVGIETIPYEQYF.